Given below is one T cell receptor beta chain in context. Its antigen is still unknown. A much larger clone lies a single base off, so this may be a read error. 13 Jbeta primers and 60 Vbeta primers were used for the PCR. As originally analysed: As a later analysis found, there were tens of millions of unique TCR beta chains, of which roughly 11 million were shared. Assay: immunoSEQ multiplex PCR; the TCRdb copy retains only in-frame clones and omits some. V, J and clone size are those of that table, while D and trimming were read from the DNA. Of over 150,000 clones in the sample, roughly 87% are singletons; the top ten hold under 0.95%. This record comes from a study of cytomegalovirus exposure and HLA in healthy donors. Germline V gene sequence: CDR1 MNHNY, CDR2 SVGAGI (reference sequence). Trimming took 6 bases from V and 0 from J, leaving 6 bases between them. This CDR3 spans 13 amino acids. General observations from the study: An analysis was carried out at a later point. It showed that HLA-associated TCR beta chains were more clonally expanded than equally common non-associated chains.

The clonotype comes from a woman under 40 in good health and CMV-seronegative. Sequenced: PBMCs. V usage is TRBV6-6 and J usage is TRBJ1-3; D ambiguous. CDR3 loop: CASSESSGNTIYF. The CDR3, as DNA: TGTGCCAGCAGCGAGAGCTCTGGAAACACCATATATTTT.